These T cell receptor beta chains were read from a single sample in a study of cytomegalovirus exposure and HLA in healthy donors. The assay was immunoSEQ multiplex PCR, and TCRdb's table has in-frame clones only and misses some. Of approximately 100,000 clones listed, 60% to 80% are singletons. Sequencing was carried out using PBMCs. Source of these receptors: a man aged 55 to 70 in good health and CMV-seropositive. CDR3s include the opening cysteine and the closing phenylalanine or tryptophan. The order of the fields is D gene, J gene, V gene, clone size, CDR3 protein, CDR3 DNA. D genes are given only for firm matches. Clone size is not always given. Where it is, it says once, few, many or a class for expanded clones.

TRBD2 TRBJ2-1 TRBV4-3 few CASSRLTSGADNEQFF TGCGCCAGCAGCCGCCTGACTAGCGGGGCAGACAATGAGCAGTTCTTC
. TRBJ2-5 TRBV7-2 . CASSKTVKETQYF TGTGCCAGCAGCAAGACAGTAAAAGAGACCCAGTACTTC
TRBD1 TRBJ1-2 TRBV19 . CASSIEDRAGYTF TGTGCCAGTAGTATAGAGGACAGGGCAGGCTACACCTTC
TRBD1 TRBJ2-7 TRBV7-2 once CASSTGTGVSYEQYF TGTGCCAGCAGCACCGGGACAGGGGTCTCCTACGAGCAGTACTTC
. TRBJ1-3 TRBV4-3 few CASSQGRGGRENTIYF TGCGCCAGCAGCCAAGGCAGAGGGGGACGCGAAAACACCATATATTTT
. TRBJ1-2 TRBV2 . CASSDSSNYGYTF TGTGCCAGCAGTGATAGTTCTAACTATGGCTACACCTTC
. TRBJ2-7 TRBV6-6 . CASSSRTPNYEQYF TGTGCCAGCAGTTCTAGGACTCCCAACTACGAGCAGTACTTC
TRBD1 TRBJ1-1 TRBV7-2 . CASSLLWTGAEAFF TGTGCCAGCAGCCTCCTATGGACAGGGGCTGAAGCTTTCTTT
. TRBJ1-6 TRBV14 few CASSHRGANSPLHF TGTGCCAGCAGCCACCGGGGGGCCAATTCACCCCTCCACTTT
TRBD1 TRBJ1-2 TRBV25-1 . CASSEARQGAWYGYTF TGTGCCAGCAGTGAGGCAAGACAGGGGGCCTGGTATGGCTACACCTTC
. TRBJ2-7 TRBV5-1 . CASSLGPGPSSYEQYF TGCGCCAGCAGCTTGGGCCCAGGGCCCAGCTCCTACGAGCAGTACTTC
. TRBJ2-7 TRBV27 . CASSFTRAVDGEQYF TGTGCCAGCAGTTTCACGAGGGCTGTGGATGGCGAGCAGTACTTC
. TRBJ1-2 TRBV5-1 . CASSSGQKVGYGYTF TGCGCCAGCAGCTCCGGACAGAAGGTGGGTTATGGCTACACCTTC
. TRBJ1-2 TRBV6-5 . CASSFTGNYGYTF TGTGCCAGCAGTTTTACAGGGAACTATGGCTACACCTTC
TRBD2 TRBJ2-3 TRBV5-4 . CASSLTSGPDTQYF TGTGCCAGCAGCTTGACTAGCGGACCAGATACGCAGTATTTT
. TRBJ1-5 TRBV11-2 . CASSLSGGEGQPQHF TGTGCCAGCAGCTTGTCGGGGGGGGAAGGTCAGCCCCAGCATTTT
TRBD2 TRBJ2-1 TRBV4-3 . CASSQNIGLAANNEQFF TGCGCCAGCAGCCAAAATATAGGGCTAGCGGCCAACAATGAGCAGTTCTTC
TRBD2 TRBJ2-5 TRBV5-1 . CASSPGTSGQETQYF TGCGCCAGCAGCCCCGGGACTAGCGGCCAAGAGACCCAGTACTTC
TRBD1 TRBJ2-7 TRBV6-6 few CASSYDGTVQYEQYF TGTGCCAGCAGTTACGATGGGACAGTACAATACGAGCAGTACTTC
TRBD2 TRBJ2-7 TRBV5-1 . CASSFGLAGGDEQYF TGCGCCAGCAGCTTTGGACTAGCGGGGGGTGACGAGCAGTACTTC
. TRBJ1-4 TRBV10-2 . CASREPQPREKLFF TGCGCCAGCAGGGAACCACAGCCGCGAGAAAAACTGTTTTTT
. TRBJ2-2 TRBV10-3 . CAIKPGDNTGELFF TGTGCCATCAAACCAGGGGATAACACCGGGGAGCTGTTTTTT
. TRBJ1-1 TRBV18 . CASSPQTQDEAFF TGTGCCAGCTCACCACAGACACAGGATGAAGCTTTCTTT
. TRBJ2-1 TRBV4-1 few CASSQVQGRYNEQFF TGCGCCAGCAGCCAAGTGCAGGGGCGGTACAATGAGCAGTTCTTC
TRBD1 TRBJ1-5 TRBV7-2 . CASSFDRAQPQHF TGTGCCAGCAGCTTCGACAGGGCTCAGCCCCAGCATTTT
. TRBJ1-1 TRBV2 . CASSVQGLGNTEAFF TGTGCCAGCAGTGTTCAGGGGTTAGGGAACACTGAAGCTTTCTTT
TRBD1 TRBJ2-1 TRBV5-1 . CASSLSIGQGSYNEQFF TGCGCCAGCAGCTTGTCCATCGGACAGGGCTCCTACAATGAGCAGTTCTTC
TRBD1 TRBJ1-1 TRBV5-1 . CASSNSGGSGTEAFF TGCGCCAGCAGCAACTCAGGGGGCTCTGGCACTGAAGCTTTCTTT
. TRBJ2-5 TRBV7-9 . CASSLQGQETQYF TGTGCCAGCAGCCTCCAGGGGCAAGAGACCCAGTACTTC
. TRBJ2-5 TRBV11-2 . CASSKYFAETQYF TGTGCCAGCAGCAAGTACTTCGCAGAGACCCAGTACTTC
TRBD1 TRBJ1-1 TRBV29-1 . CSVDTGTGVGTEAFF TGCAGCGTTGATACCGGGACAGGGGTAGGGACTGAAGCTTTCTTT
. TRBJ1-4 TRBV5-1 . CASSPGNNGEKLFF TGCGCCAGCAGCCCCGGGAATAATGGAGAAAAACTGTTTTTT